This TCR beta chain stems from a study of blood T cell repertoires in COVID-19. Background on the study: From T cells, B-cell-depleted T cells, or PBMCs came the material, which was cDNA or gDNA.

The table came from immunoSEQ multiplex PCR; TCRdb's copy has only in-frame clones and leaves some out. Of roughly 340,000 clones in the sample, about 90% were seen once. The receptor's source is a woman between 18 and 29 years old who had recovered from COVID-19. Sequenced sample: peripheral blood.

As DNA, the CDR3 is TGTGCCAGCAGCCCCACGGGCGGGAGCACAGATACGCAGTATTTT. It translates to CASSPTGGSTDTQYF. The chain combines TRBV5-6 with TRBJ2-3, with D possibly being TRBD2 (5 bases). The V end lost 4 bases, the J end lost 0 bases, and 12 bases lay between the germline ends. CDR1 is SGHDT, CDR2 YYEEEE, per germline. There are 15 residues in the CDR3.